This TCR beta chain was identified during a study of blood T cells in healthy people across ages. Study context: About one barcoded beta molecule per two T cells was the capture yield of template switching.

It was with a sample-barcoded 5' primer and a J-beta primer mix that a second PCR of roughly 6 to 12 cycles was run. TCRdb re-analysed the 5' RACE reads in MiXCR, keeping a single row per CDR3 protein. The profile covers roughly 800,000 distinct CDR3 sequences, with roughly 50% appearing a single time and approximately 40% taken by the ten largest. This clonotype was counted between two and nine times. The CDR3 runs 15 residues. The germline V gene encodes CDR1 SGHTA and CDR2 FQGNSA. V lost 4 bases to trimming and J lost 4 bases; unmatched junction nucleotides: 4. The chain carries TRBV7-2 and TRBJ1-5, with 10 bases that match TRBD1. The clonotype comes from a man aged 80 or over in good health. The sample consisted of blood. This CDR3 reads CASSSDRGRNQPQHF. The CDR3 bases are TGTGCCAGCAGCTCGGACAGGGGGAGGAATCAGCCCCAGCATTTT.